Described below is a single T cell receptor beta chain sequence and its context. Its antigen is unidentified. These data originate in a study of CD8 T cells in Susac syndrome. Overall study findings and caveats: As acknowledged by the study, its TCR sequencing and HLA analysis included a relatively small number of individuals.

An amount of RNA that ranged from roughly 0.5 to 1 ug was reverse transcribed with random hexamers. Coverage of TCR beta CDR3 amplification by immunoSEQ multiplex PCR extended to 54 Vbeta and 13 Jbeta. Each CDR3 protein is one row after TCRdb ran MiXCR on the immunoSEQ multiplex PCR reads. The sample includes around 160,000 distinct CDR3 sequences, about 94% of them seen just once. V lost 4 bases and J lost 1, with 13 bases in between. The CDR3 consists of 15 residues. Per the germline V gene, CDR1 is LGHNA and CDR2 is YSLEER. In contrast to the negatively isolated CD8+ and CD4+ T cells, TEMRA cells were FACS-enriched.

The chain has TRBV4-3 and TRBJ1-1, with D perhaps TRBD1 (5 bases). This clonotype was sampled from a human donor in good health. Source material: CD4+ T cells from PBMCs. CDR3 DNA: TGCGCCAGCAGCCTCTCATTGAGGGGGAACACTGAAGCTTTCTTT. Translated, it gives CASSLSLRGNTEAFF.